The entry below describes one T cell receptor beta chain. Its antigen is still unknown. The data are from a study of T cell repertoires in cytomegalovirus infection. Study-wide context: Matching HLA type and CMV infection were both indicated by public TCR beta signatures. Study results and limitations: Of the TCR beta families, the public ones yielded a cumulative frequency that identified carriers of CMV plus the relevant HLA.

Germline values: CDR1 MGHDK, CDR2 SYGVNS. The V end was cut by 6 bases, the J end by 9 bases, with 12 bases between. This CDR3 region has 12 residues. In TCRdb, the reads were re-called with MiXCR into one record per CDR3 protein. The sample contains some 560,000 distinct CDR3 sequences, 40% of which appear only once. Sequenced material: cultured PBMCs, taken from culture after CMV antigen stimulation. The receptor was derived from a human donor in good health (CMV status not recorded). Some clones in this sample may be carry-over from other donors' samples. This chain links TRBV25-1 with TRBJ2-1; TRBD2 might be the D (5 bases). DNA for the CDR3: TGTGCCAGCAGACACCCTGGACTTGAGCAGTTCTTC. Its protein is CASRHPGLEQFF.